This T cell receptor beta chain derives from a study of blood T cell repertoires in COVID-19. Clones were sequenced by immunoSEQ multiplex PCR, and TCRdb holds only the in-frame ones, with some missing. The sample shows more than 150,000 clones, under 90% of them seen only once. Germline values: CDR1 MNHEY, CDR2 SVGAGI. The V end was cut by 7 bases, the J end by 5 bases, with 15 bases between. The CDR3 contains 14 residues. The chain couples TRBV6-5 to TRBJ1-5; D call uncertain. This clonotype was sampled from a man aged 35-49 years with acute or convalescent COVID-19. Material: peripheral blood. The CDR3 DNA follows: TGTGCCAGCATTGCATACACCGGGGATCAGCCCCAGCATTTT. Translated: CASIAYTGDQPQHF.